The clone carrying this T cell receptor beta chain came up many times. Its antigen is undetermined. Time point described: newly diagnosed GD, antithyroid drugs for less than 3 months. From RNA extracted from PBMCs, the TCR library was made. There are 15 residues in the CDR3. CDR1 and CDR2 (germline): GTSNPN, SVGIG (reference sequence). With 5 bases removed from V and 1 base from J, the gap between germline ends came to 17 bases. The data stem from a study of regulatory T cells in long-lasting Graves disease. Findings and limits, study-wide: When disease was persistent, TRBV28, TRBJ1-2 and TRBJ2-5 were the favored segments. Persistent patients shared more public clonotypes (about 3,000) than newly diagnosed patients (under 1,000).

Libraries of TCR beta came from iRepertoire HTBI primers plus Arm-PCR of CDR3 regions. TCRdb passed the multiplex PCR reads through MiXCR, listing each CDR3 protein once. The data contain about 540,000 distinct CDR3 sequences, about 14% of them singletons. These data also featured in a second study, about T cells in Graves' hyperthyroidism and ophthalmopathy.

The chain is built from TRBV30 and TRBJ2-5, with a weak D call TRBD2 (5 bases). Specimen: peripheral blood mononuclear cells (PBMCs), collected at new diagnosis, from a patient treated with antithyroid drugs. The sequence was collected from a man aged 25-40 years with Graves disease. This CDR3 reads CAWGWGIGLQETQYF. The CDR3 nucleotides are TGTGCCTGGGGCTGGGGTATCGGACTCCAAGAGACCCAGTACTTC.